Presented here are 20 T cell receptor beta chains from one specimen sequenced in a study of a mutant IDH1 vaccine in newly diagnosed glioma. The repertoire was sequenced with immunoSEQ multiplex PCR; TCRdb's copy has only in-frame clones and lacks some. The sample has approximately 50,000 clones; around 78% are singletons. Noted time point: week 35, safety follow-up. The study gave 300 ug of mutant IDH1 20-mer peptide per vaccine dose, with topical imiquimod. These TCRs' antigens remain unknown. The sample in question was PBMCs, obtained from a glioma patient whose treatment included an IDH1 peptide vaccine. These receptors were taken from a man aged 40-50 years with glioma.

The J gene is TRBJ1-1, the V gene TRBV14; tentative D call: TRBD1 (6 bases). The germline V gene has CDR1 SGHDN and CDR2 FVKESK. The CDR3 covers 16 residues. Trimming took off 0 bases at V and 4 bases at J, with 15 bases between the two ends. DNA of the CDR3: TGTGCCAGCAGCCAAGATCTTCCGGAGGGGGGCACTGAAGCTTTCTTT. Translating it yields CASSQDLPEGGTEAFF. Using reference TRBV14 and TRBJ1-1 for the parts outside the CDR3, the full variable domain is EAGVTQFPSHSVIEKGQTVTLRCDPISGHDNLYWYRRVMGKEIKFLLHFVKESKQDESGMPNNRFLAERTGGTYSTLKVQPAELEDSGVYFCASSQDLPEGGTEAFFGQGTRLTVV.

V and J are TRBV6-6 and TRBJ2-3; D tentatively fits TRBD1 or TRBD2 (5 bases each). This CDR3 region has 15 residues. V lost 2 bases, J lost 2 bases, and 11 bases lay in between. The germline gives CDR1 MNHNY, CDR2 SVGAGI (reference sequence). For the CDR3, the DNA is TGTGCCAGCAGTTACCAGGGAGCGTACACAGATACGCAGTATTTT. Residues: CASSYQGAYTDTQYF.

This clone was seen only once. The V gene is TRBV5-1, the J gene TRBJ2-2, with a weak D call TRBD2 (5 bases). The CDR3 has 14 amino acids. Germline CDR1 SGHRS, CDR2 YFSETQ. The V end was cut by 2 bases, the J end by 2 bases, with 7 bases between. CDR3 sequence reads: CASSFEGNTGELFF. For the CDR3, the DNA is TGCGCCAGCAGCTTTGAGGGTAACACCGGGGAGCTGTTTTTT.

The chain is built from TRBV7-2 and TRBJ2-5; D remains unclear. The ends were cut back, 0 bases at V and 5 bases at J, with 10 bases in the middle. The CDR3 runs 14 residues. Germline V gene sequence: CDR1 SGHTA, CDR2 FQGNSA. The CDR3 sequence is CASSLAGLRETQYF. CDR3 bases: TGTGCCAGCAGCTTAGCGGGGTTGAGGGAGACCCAGTACTTC. The variable domain in full, with the rest retrieved from reference TRBV7-2 and TRBJ2-5, is GAGVSQSPSNKVTEKGKDVELRCDPISGHTALYWYRQSLGQGLEFLIYFQGNSAPDKSGLPSDRFSAERTGGSVSTLTIQRTQQEDSAVYLCASSLAGLRETQYFGPGTRLLVL.

This chain joins TRBV4-1 and TRBJ1-1; no firm D call. The CDR3 is made up of 13 amino acids. Germline CDR1 and CDR2: MGHRA and YSYEKL. V was clipped by 0 bases and J by 10 bases, with 12 bases between them. The CDR3 is CASSQEDRSGAFF. CDR3 nucleotides: TGCGCCAGCAGCCAAGAGGACCGTTCGGGAGCTTTCTTT.

The rearrangement joins TRBV29-1 to TRBJ2-2; D is possibly TRBD2 (6 bases). The ends were cut back, 5 bases at V and 6 bases at J, with 16 bases in the middle. Germline lookup yields CDR1 SQVTM and CDR2 ANQGSEA. The CDR3 sequence is 14 residues long. The CDR3 here is CSVFGGVMAGELFF. DNA of the CDR3: TGCAGCGTTTTTGGAGGGGTAATGGCCGGGGAGCTGTTTTTT.

The CDR3 DNA follows: TGTGCCAGCAGTGCCCTGGCGTCCTACGAGCAGTACTTC. Translation gives CASSALASYEQYF. The chain recombines TRBV2 with TRBJ2-7, with D hard to call. Per germline, CDR1 SNHLY and CDR2 FYNNEI. The CDR3 extends over 13 amino acids. Between the trimmed V and J ends, which lost 4 bases and 1 base, there was a span of 8 bases.

The V call is TRBV29-1, the J call TRBJ2-5; D is unclear. V was shortened by 8 bases and J by 5 bases, with 24 bases between the two germline ends. Germline lookup yields CDR1 SQVTM and CDR2 ANQGSEA. The CDR3 is 15 residues long. The CDR3, as DNA: TGCAGCTTCCATCTTTTAGTCCCCCCTAGGGAGACCCAGTACTTC. Its translation is CSFHLLVPPRETQYF.

The chain has TRBV27 and TRBJ1-4; 9 bases agree with TRBD1. The CDR3 runs to 14 residues. Germline V gene lookup returns CDR1 MNHEY and CDR2 SMNVEV (reference sequence). With V trimmed by 4 bases and J by 8 bases, 5 bases remained unmatched. CDR3 region: CASSSGQGGEKLFF. The CDR3 DNA follows: TGTGCCAGCAGTTCGGGACAGGGTGGGGAAAAACTGTTTTTT.

This chain uses TRBV19 with TRBJ2-5, with 7 nucleotides matching TRBD2. The CDR3 has 12 amino acids. Losses at the gene ends were 4 bases for V and 5 bases for J; bases not matched to a gene: 1. CDR1 LNHDA and CDR2 SQIVND come from the germline V gene (reference sequence). The CDR3 loop reads CASSKGGETQYF. DNA for the CDR3: TGTGCCAGTAGTAAGGGAGGGGAGACCCAGTACTTC.

V is TRBV6-5 and J is TRBJ2-6; the D call may be TRBD1 or TRBD2 (5 bases each). The CDR3 extends over 15 amino acids. Germline assignment: CDR1 MNHEY and CDR2 SVGAGI. V shed 6 bases and J shed 0 bases, with 9 bases lying between them. CDR3 amino acids: CASSRDLSGANVLTF. The CDR3, as DNA: TGTGCCAGCAGCAGGGACCTCTCTGGGGCCAACGTCCTGACTTTC.

A single count supports this clone. The chain is built from TRBV19 and TRBJ2-1, with D perhaps assigned TRBD1 or TRBD2 (5 bases each). V was clipped by 7 bases and J by 7 bases, with 23 bases between them. CDR1 and CDR2 from the germline V gene are LNHDA and SQIVND (reference sequence). The CDR3 is 16 residues long. CDR3 amino acids: CASTMIGTGRRNEQFF. CDR3 DNA sequence: TGTGCCAGTACCATGATCGGGACGGGCCGGAGGAATGAGCAGTTCTTC.

V and J are TRBV6-6 and TRBJ1-1; no clear D. Trimming took off 2 bases at V and 4 bases at J, with 8 bases between the two ends. The germline gives CDR1 MNHNY, CDR2 SVGAGI (reference sequence). The CDR3 runs 13 residues. This CDR3 is CASSYGRATEAFF. The DNA of the CDR3 is TGTGCCAGCAGTTACGGGAGGGCCACTGAAGCTTTCTTT.

The sample holds a few counts of this clone. This chain joins TRBV14 and TRBJ1-1, with D perhaps TRBD1 (6 bases). The CDR3 length is 14 residues. The V and J ends lost 4 bases and 0 bases respectively, with 9 bases between them. In germline, CDR1 is SGHDN, CDR2 FVKESK. This CDR3 reads CASSLGQLNTEAFF. The CDR3 DNA reads as TGTGCCAGCAGCCTTGGACAGCTGAACACTGAAGCTTTCTTT.

This clone was recorded once. The chain joins TRBV11-3 to TRBJ1-1, with D possibly TRBD1 on 5 matching bases. Trimming took off 6 bases at V and 3 bases at J, with 14 bases between the two ends. The CDR3 sequence is 14 residues long. Germline assignment: CDR1 SGHNT and CDR2 YENEEA. CDR3 in DNA: TGTGCCAGCAGTTCCGGCGGGGCCGACACTGAAGCTTTCTTT. Translated: CASSSGGADTEAFF.

This chain joins TRBV29-1 and TRBJ2-7; no clear D gene. V lost 7 bases and J lost 0, with 10 bases in between. Germline CDR1 and CDR2: SQVTM and ANQGSEA. This CDR3 spans 12 amino acids. CDR3 sequence: CSATESSYEQYF. As DNA, the CDR3 is TGCAGCGCTACGGAGAGCTCCTACGAGCAGTACTTC.

The CDR3 bases are TGTGCCAGCAGCTTGTCGACAGGGGACTATGGCTACACCTTC. Translating gives CASSLSTGDYGYTF. V gene TRBV5-5 combines with J gene TRBJ1-2, with TRBD1 matching 8 bases. Trimming at V came to 1 base and at J to 3 bases, leaving 2 bases not matched to a gene. The CDR3 runs 14 residues. The germline CDR1 and CDR2 sequences are SGHKS and YYEKEE (reference sequence).

The chain recombines TRBV10-2 with TRBJ2-7; TRBD2 matches at 7 bases. Germline V gene lookup returns CDR1 WSHSY and CDR2 SAAADI. The length of the CDR3 is 13 residues. Germline trimming cut 8 bases from V and 6 bases from J; bases unmatched to any gene: 10. CDR3 coding DNA: TGCGCCAGCGGGGCGGGAGAAGGTTCCGAGCAGTACTTC. Translated, it gives CASGAGEGSEQYF.

V gene TRBV27 combines with J gene TRBJ1-6; 7 positions match TRBD1. Germline loops: CDR1 MNHEY, CDR2 SMNVEV (reference sequence). V shed 5 bases and J 9 bases; nucleotides not matched to a gene: 10. The CDR3 loop spans 15 amino acids. DNA of the CDR3: TGTGCCAGCAGTCTTTCGACAGGGAGAGGTTCACCCCTCCACTTT. Translation gives CASSLSTGRGSPLHF.

The CDR3 DNA reads as TGTGCCAGCAATGGACTAGCGGGAGACTACAATGAGCAGTTCTTC. Amino acid sequence: CASNGLAGDYNEQFF. The rearrangement uses TRBV6-1 and TRBJ2-1, with 13 bases matching TRBD2. The CDR3 has 15 amino acids. CDR1 and CDR2 from the germline V gene are MNHNS and SASEGT. Germline trimming cut 7 bases from V and 3 bases from J; bases unmatched to any gene: 3.